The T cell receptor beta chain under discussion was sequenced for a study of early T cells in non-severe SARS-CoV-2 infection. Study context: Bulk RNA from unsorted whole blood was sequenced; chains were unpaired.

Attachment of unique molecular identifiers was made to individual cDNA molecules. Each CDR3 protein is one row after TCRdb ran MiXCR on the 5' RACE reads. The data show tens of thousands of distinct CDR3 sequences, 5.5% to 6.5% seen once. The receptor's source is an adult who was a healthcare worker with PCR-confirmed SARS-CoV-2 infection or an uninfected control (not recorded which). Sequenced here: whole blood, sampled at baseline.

This CDR3 is CASRTGYSGNTIYF. The DNA for the CDR3 is TGTGCCAGCAGGACGGGTTACTCTGGAAACACCATATATTTT. The chain combines TRBV2 with TRBJ1-3; D is unresolved. V was clipped by 6 bases and J by 0 bases, with 9 bases between them. The germline gives CDR1 SNHLY, CDR2 FYNNEI. The CDR3 spans 14 residues. The full variable domain, in which reference TRBV2 and TRBJ1-3 provide the parts outside the CDR3, is EPEVTQTPSHQVTQMGQEVILRCVPISNHLYFYWYRQILGQKVEFLVSFYNNEISEKSEIFDDQFSVERPDGSNFTLKIRSTKLEDSAMYFCASRTGYSGNTIYFGEGSWLTVV.